A single sample gave rise to the 10 T cell receptor beta chains below, sequenced in a study of blood T cells in healthy people across ages. Primed by a sample-barcoded 5' primer and a J-beta primer mix, a second PCR proceeded for about 7 to 11 cycles. TCRdb analysed the 5' RACE reads with MiXCR anew, one entry per CDR3 protein. The sample yields 750,000 or so distinct CDR3 sequences, 20% to 25% seen once. The data also belong to a second study, concerning T cells of mothers and their children.

The sample comprised blood. These receptors came from a boy aged 5-17 years in good health.

This clonotype was counted a few times. The chain employs TRBV6-6 and TRBJ1-4, with 9 nucleotides matching TRBD1. The germline CDR1 and CDR2 sequences are MNHNY and SVGAGI (reference sequence). The J segment lost 4 bases and the V segment lost 5 bases, leaving 8 bases of the junction unmatched. The CDR3 length is 16 residues. The CDR3 DNA is TGTGCCAGCAGTCGCACTCGGGACAGGGTTAATGAAAAACTGTTTTTT. It is translated as CASSRTRDRVNEKLFF.

This clonotype has only a few counts. J is TRBJ2-1 and V is TRBV5-1; 11 nucleotides agree with TRBD2. The J segment lost 9 bases and the V segment lost 5 bases, leaving 7 bases of the junction unmatched. Per the germline V gene, CDR1 is SGHRS and CDR2 is YFSETQ. The CDR3 has 14 residues. The CDR3 here is CASSLAGGFSEQFF. The CDR3, as DNA: TGCGCCAGCAGTCTAGCGGGAGGTTTCAGTGAGCAGTTCTTC.

This clonotype was seen a handful of times. The chain has TRBV2 and TRBJ2-7; 10 bases match TRBD1. V shed 2 bases and J 6 bases; nucleotides not matched to a gene: 7. The CDR3 extends over 15 amino acids. CDR1 and CDR2 (germline): SNHLY, FYNNEI. The CDR3 reads CASSETGQGFGEQYF. DNA for the CDR3: TGTGCCAGCAGTGAAACGGGACAGGGGTTTGGCGAGCAGTACTTC.

The chain carries TRBV7-3 and TRBJ2-3; TRBD2 matches 8 bases. Losses at the gene ends were 2 bases for V and 1 base for J; bases not matched to a gene: 2. Germline V gene lookup returns CDR1 SGHTA and CDR2 FQGTGA. The CDR3 runs 15 residues. CDR3 in DNA: TGTGCCAGCAGCTTATGGCGGGGGGGCACAGATACGCAGTATTTT. Residues: CASSLWRGGTDTQYF.

The rearrangement joins TRBV20-1 to TRBJ1-2; D unclear. This CDR3 has 13 amino acids. V lost 1 base and J 5 bases, leaving 11 bases between the germline ends. CDR1 DFQATT and CDR2 SNEGSKA come from the germline V gene (reference sequence). The DNA of the CDR3 is TGCAGTGCTAGAGGCTCGGCCTCATATGGCTACACCTTC. This translates into CSARGSASYGYTF.

V and J are TRBV24-1 and TRBJ1-2, with D tentatively TRBD1 (6 bases). CDR3 length: 14 residues. Germline CDR1 KGHDR, CDR2 SFDVKD. The V gene lost 0 bases and the J gene lost 2 bases, with 6 bases spanning the gap. CDR3 loop: CATSDLGQNYGYTF. The CDR3 DNA follows: TGTGCCACCAGTGATTTGGGACAGAACTATGGCTACACCTTC.

This clonotype was seen a few times. This chain links TRBV7-9 with TRBJ1-1; D is unclear. The CDR3 has 14 amino acids. Germline CDR1 SEHNR, CDR2 FQNEAQ (reference sequence). Trimming left V 5 bases short and J 6 bases short, with 16 bases between. The CDR3 nucleotides are TGTGCCAGCAGCGAAGCCTCCCAGCACCCTGAAGCTTTCTTT. Translating gives CASSEASQHPEAFF.

In this sample, this clonotype turned up a few times. The rearrangement links TRBV2 to TRBJ2-7; D remains unclear. The germline CDR1 and CDR2 sequences are SNHLY and FYNNEI. The CDR3 totals 12 residues. V was pared by 6 bases and J by 4 bases, with 10 bases between. CDR3 amino acids: CASSPLYYEQYF. In nucleotides, the CDR3 is TGTGCCAGCAGCCCTCTTTATTACGAGCAGTACTTC.

The table lists this clonotype with many counts. The chain has TRBV6-5 and TRBJ1-2; D ambiguous. CDR1 is MNHEY, CDR2 SVGAGI, per germline. V was pared by 5 bases and J by 8 bases, with 15 bases between. CDR3 size: 13 residues. CDR3 in DNA: TGTGCCAGCAGTACCATCGGGGTGGGGGGCTACACCTTC. It yields the protein CASSTIGVGGYTF.

This clonotype was counted only a few times. The J gene is TRBJ1-5, the V gene TRBV5-5; possible D gene TRBD1, 6 bases. The germline V gene has CDR1 SGHKS and CDR2 YYEKEE (reference sequence). The V gene lost 0 bases and the J gene lost 10 bases, with 17 bases spanning the gap. This CDR3 has 15 amino acids. In DNA form, the CDR3 reads TGTGCCAGCAGCTTGGGGGTCGGGGGGCAGATTCCCCAGCATTTT. Amino acids: CASSLGVGGQIPQHF. The whole variable domain, remainder taken from reference TRBV5-5 and TRBJ1-5, is DAGVTQSPTHLIKTRGQQVTLRCSPISGHKSVSWYQQVLGQGPQFIFQYYEKEERGRGNFPDRFSARQFPNYSSELNVNALLLGDSALYLCASSLGVGGQIPQHFGDGTRLSIL.